These 10 T cell receptor beta chains were all obtained from the same sample, sequenced in a study of blood T cell repertoires in COVID-19. The protocol was immunoSEQ multiplex PCR, while the TCRdb copy is restricted to in-frame clones and leaves out a portion. Among over 400,000 clones listed, less than 90% were seen once. Specimen: PBMCs or T cells enriched from blood (not recorded which). These TCRs come from an older woman who had recovered from COVID-19.

This CDR3 is CATGGEISYNEQFF. In DNA form, the CDR3 reads TGTGCCACAGGGGGCGAAATCTCCTACAATGAGCAGTTCTTC. The chain combines TRBV6-5 with TRBJ2-1; 8 bases line up with TRBD1. CDR1 and CDR2 from the germline V gene are MNHEY and SVGAGI. This CDR3 spans 14 amino acids. Trimming at V came to 10 bases and at J to 0 bases, leaving 5 bases not matched to a gene.

The chain is built from TRBV6-4 and TRBJ2-1, with 8 bases that match TRBD2. Trimming removed 2 bases from V and 6 bases from J; junction bases left unmatched: 6. Germline V gives CDR1 MRHNA, CDR2 SNTAGT. The CDR3 sequence is 15 residues long. DNA for the CDR3: TGTGCCAGCAGTGACCCGGGACTAGGGGGCAATGAGCAGTTCTTC. This translates into CASSDPGLGGNEQFF.

The V call is TRBV2, the J call TRBJ1-3, with 8 bases that match TRBD1. V shed 6 bases, J shed 3 bases, and the junction held 1 base outside the gene matches. CDR1 and CDR2 from the germline V gene are SNHLY and FYNNEI. CDR3 length: 13 amino acids. CDR3 in DNA: TGTGCCAGCAGGGACAGGGTTGGAAACACCATATATTTT. It is translated as CASRDRVGNTIYF. Full variable domain (missing parts from reference TRBV2 and TRBJ1-3): EPEVTQTPSHQVTQMGQEVILRCVPISNHLYFYWYRQILGQKVEFLVSFYNNEISEKSEIFDDQFSVERPDGSNFTLKIRSTKLEDSAMYFCASRDRVGNTIYFGEGSWLTVV.

This sequence joins TRBV18 and TRBJ1-1; 8 bases match TRBD1. The CDR3 length is 16 residues. Losses at the gene ends were 3 bases for V and 1 base for J; bases not matched to a gene: 7. Germline V lookup: CDR1 KGHSH, CDR2 LQKENI. Written as DNA, the CDR3 is TGTGCCAGCTCACCGAGAGGACAGGGTACGAACACTGAAGCTTTCTTT. This translates into CASSPRGQGTNTEAFF.

The rearrangement joins TRBV18 to TRBJ1-2; D is undetermined. The CDR3 sequence is 14 residues long. Per germline, CDR1 KGHSH and CDR2 LQKENI. Trimming cost V 3 bases and J 8 bases, with 16 bases left between them. CDR3 coding DNA: TGTGCCAGCTCACCCGACACCTCCTCCACGGGCTACACCTTC. This codes for CASSPDTSSTGYTF.

In its sample, this clone was seen once. The gene calls are TRBV10-3 and TRBJ2-2; 11 nucleotides agree with TRBD1. In germline, CDR1 is ENHRY, CDR2 SYGVKD. Trimming cost V 9 bases and J 2 bases; bases outside gene matches: 5. This CDR3 has 15 residues. The CDR3: CAITDRGPNTGELFF. The DNA for the CDR3 is TGTGCCATAACGGACAGGGGGCCTAACACCGGGGAGCTGTTTTTT.

The CDR3 spells CASSLVSGMNTEAFF. The CDR3 bases are TGTGCCAGCAGCTTAGTCTCAGGGATGAACACTGAAGCTTTCTTT. The chain employs TRBV7-2 and TRBJ1-1, with D possibly TRBD1 on 5 matching bases. Germline lookup yields CDR1 SGHTA and CDR2 FQGNSA. V was trimmed by 1 base and J by 0 bases, leaving 9 bases between them. The CDR3 totals 15 residues.

The chain recombines TRBV20-1 with TRBJ2-1, with 7 bases matching TRBD2. The CDR3 totals 14 residues. Losses at the gene ends were 3 bases for V and 4 bases for J; bases not matched to a gene: 6. CDR1 is DFQATT and CDR2 is SNEGSKA in the germline V gene (reference sequence). CDR3 protein: CSASGGGHYNEQFF. The CDR3 coding sequence is TGCAGTGCTAGTGGCGGGGGTCATTACAATGAGCAGTTCTTC.

V and J are TRBV5-1 and TRBJ2-3; maybe TRBD2 (5 bases). Trimming stripped 2 bases from V and 0 bases from J, with 13 bases between. This CDR3 region has 16 residues. Germline CDR1 and CDR2: SGHRS and YFSETQ. The CDR3 spells CASSFGLHSSTDTQYF. In DNA, the CDR3 is TGCGCCAGCAGCTTTGGACTCCATTCTAGCACAGATACGCAGTATTTT.

This chain links TRBV6-5 with TRBJ2-1; TRBD2 matches 12 bases. Per the germline V gene, CDR1 is MNHEY and CDR2 is SVGAGI. V lost 4 bases to trimming and J lost 5 bases; unmatched junction nucleotides: 3. This CDR3 is 15 amino acids long. CDR3 in DNA: TGTGCCAGCAGTTTTCTAGCGGGGGGGGACAATGAGCAGTTCTTC. It yields the protein CASSFLAGGDNEQFF.